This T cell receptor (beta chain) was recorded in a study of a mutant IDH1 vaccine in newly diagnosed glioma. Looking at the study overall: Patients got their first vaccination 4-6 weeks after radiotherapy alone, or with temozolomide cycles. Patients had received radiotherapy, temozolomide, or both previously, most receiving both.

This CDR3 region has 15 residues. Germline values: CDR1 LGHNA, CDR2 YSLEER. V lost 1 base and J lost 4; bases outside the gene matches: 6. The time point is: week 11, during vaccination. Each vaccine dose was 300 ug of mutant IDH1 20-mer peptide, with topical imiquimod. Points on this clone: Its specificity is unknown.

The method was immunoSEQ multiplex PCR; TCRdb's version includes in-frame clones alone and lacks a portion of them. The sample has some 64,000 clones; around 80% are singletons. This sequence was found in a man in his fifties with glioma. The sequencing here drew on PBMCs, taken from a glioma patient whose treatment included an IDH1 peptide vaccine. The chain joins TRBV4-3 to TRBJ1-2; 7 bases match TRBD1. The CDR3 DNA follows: TGCGCCAGCAGCCAAGGTGCGTCAGGGGGCTATGGCTACACCTTC. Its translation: CASSQGASGGYGYTF.